The 2 T cell receptor beta chains listed next were all sequenced from one sample in a study of shared clonotypes between healthy human individuals. TCRdb's copy holds only in-frame clones and misses some; the assay was immunoSEQ multiplex PCR. The repertoire holds approximately 1,500,000 clones, with approximately 98% as singletons. The sample consisted of naive CD4+ T cells sorted from blood. The sample's subset: CD45RA+ positively selected. Source of these receptors: a man in his thirties or forties in good health.

As to this clone: The sample holds other DNA sequences that translate to the same CDR3. The CDR3 bases are TGTGCCAGCAGCTTGAGTGGCGGTCAGCCCCAGCATTTT. Its translation is CASSLSGGQPQHF. V is TRBV7-2 and J is TRBJ1-5; D not certain. Trimming took off 3 bases at V and 6 bases at J, with 9 bases between the two ends. The germline gives CDR1 SGHTA, CDR2 FQGNSA. The CDR3 covers 13 residues.

Concerning this clone itself: This sample includes further DNA sequences coding for the same CDR3. This rearrangement joins TRBV7-2 to TRBJ2-5; D ambiguous. Germline values: CDR1 SGHTA, CDR2 FQGNSA. There are 12 residues in the CDR3. V was shortened by 0 bases and J by 4 bases, with 3 bases between the two germline ends. The CDR3 spells CASSLARETQYF. The DNA of the CDR3 is TGTGCCAGCAGCTTAGCGCGAGAGACCCAGTACTTC.